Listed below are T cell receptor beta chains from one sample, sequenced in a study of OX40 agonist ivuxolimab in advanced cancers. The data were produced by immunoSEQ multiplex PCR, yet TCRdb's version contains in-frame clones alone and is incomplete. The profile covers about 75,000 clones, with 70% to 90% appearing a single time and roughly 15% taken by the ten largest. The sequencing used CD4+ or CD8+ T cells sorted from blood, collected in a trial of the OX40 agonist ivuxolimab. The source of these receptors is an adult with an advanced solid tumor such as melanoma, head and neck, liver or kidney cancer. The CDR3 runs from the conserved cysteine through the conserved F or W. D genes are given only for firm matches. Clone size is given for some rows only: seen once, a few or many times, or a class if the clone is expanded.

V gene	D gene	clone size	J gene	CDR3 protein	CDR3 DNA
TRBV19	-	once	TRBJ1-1	CASSNVGELRTEAFF	TGTGCCAGTAGCAACGTAGGGGAGTTGAGAACTGAAGCTTTCTTT
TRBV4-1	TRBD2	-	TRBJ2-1	CASSHGLPGLAGGNYNEQFF	TGCGCCAGCAGCCATGGTCTACCGGGACTAGCGGGAGGAAACTACAATGAGCAGTTCTTC
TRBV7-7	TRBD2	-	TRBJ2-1	CASSPLAGGYNEQFF	TGTGCTAGCAGCCCCCTCGCGGGAGGGTACAATGAGCAGTTCTTC
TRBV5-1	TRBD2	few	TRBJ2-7	CASSSPGLAGLDEQYF	TGCGCCAGCAGCTCTCCGGGACTAGCGGGATTGGACGAGCAGTACTTC
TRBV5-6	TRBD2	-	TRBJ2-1	CASSLDSAGGVYNEQFF	TGTGCCAGCAGCTTGGACTCTGCGGGGGGGGTCTACAATGAGCAGTTCTTC
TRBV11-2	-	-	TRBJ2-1	CASSLGEYNEQFF	TGTGCCAGCAGCTTGGGTGAATACAATGAGCAGTTCTTC
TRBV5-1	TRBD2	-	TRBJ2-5	CASSLGGLVIETQYF	TGCGCCAGCAGCTTGGGGGGACTAGTGATAGAGACCCAGTACTTC
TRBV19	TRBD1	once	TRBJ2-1	CASISGQGRGEQFF	TGTGCCAGTATTTCTGGACAGGGACGAGGTGAGCAGTTCTTC
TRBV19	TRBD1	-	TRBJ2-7	CASSIDAGTVYEQYF	TGTGCCAGTAGTATAGATGCCGGGACAGTCTACGAGCAGTACTTC
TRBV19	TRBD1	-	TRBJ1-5	CASSPPTGGPQPQHF	TGTGCCAGTAGTCCCCCCACAGGGGGCCCTCAGCCCCAGCATTTT
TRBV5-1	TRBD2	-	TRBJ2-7	CASSREGLAGVEQYF	TGCGCCAGCAGCAGGGAGGGACTAGCGGGAGTCGAGCAGTACTTC
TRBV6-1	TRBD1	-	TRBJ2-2	CASSVTGVTTGELFF	TGTGCCAGCAGTGTGACAGGGGTGACCACCGGGGAGCTGTTTTTT
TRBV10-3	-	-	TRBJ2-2	CAISDAPGFRNTGELFF	TGTGCCATCAGTGACGCCCCGGGATTCAGGAACACCGGGGAGCTGTTTTTT
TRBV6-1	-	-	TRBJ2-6	CASSDFYSGANVLTF	TGTGCCAGCAGTGATTTTTACTCTGGGGCCAACGTCCTGACTTTC
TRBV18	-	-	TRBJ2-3	CASSEQGWGTDTQYF	TGTGCCAGCTCAGAGCAGGGCTGGGGCACAGATACGCAGTATTTT
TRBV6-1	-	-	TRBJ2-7	CASGSRFSYEQYF	TGTGCCAGCGGCAGCCGTTTTTCCTACGAGCAGTACTTC
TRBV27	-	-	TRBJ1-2	CASRSTGPGYTF	TGTGCCAGCAGGAGTACAGGGCCTGGCTACACCTTC
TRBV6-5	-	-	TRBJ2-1	CASSSAGSWNNEQFF	TGTGCCAGCAGCTCGGCAGGGAGTTGGAACAATGAGCAGTTCTTC
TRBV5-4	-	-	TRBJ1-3	CASSNGPSGNTIYF	TGTGCCAGCAGCAATGGACCGAGCGGAAACACCATATATTTT
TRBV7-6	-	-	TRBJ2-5	CASSPQTLQNALGWTQYF	TGTGCCAGCAGCCCCCAGACGCTCCAGAACGCTTTGGGGTGGACCCAGTACTTC
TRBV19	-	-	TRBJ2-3	CASSIGPGVGTDTQYF	TGTGCCAGTAGTATAGGGCCGGGTGTAGGCACAGATACGCAGTATTTT
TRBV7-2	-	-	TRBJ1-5	CASSLARTGNQPQHF	TGTGCCAGCAGCTTAGCGCGCACAGGAAATCAGCCCCAGCATTTT
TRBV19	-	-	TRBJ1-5	CASSQGQNWNQPQHF	TGTGCCAGTAGTCAAGGGCAAAACTGGAATCAGCCCCAGCATTTT